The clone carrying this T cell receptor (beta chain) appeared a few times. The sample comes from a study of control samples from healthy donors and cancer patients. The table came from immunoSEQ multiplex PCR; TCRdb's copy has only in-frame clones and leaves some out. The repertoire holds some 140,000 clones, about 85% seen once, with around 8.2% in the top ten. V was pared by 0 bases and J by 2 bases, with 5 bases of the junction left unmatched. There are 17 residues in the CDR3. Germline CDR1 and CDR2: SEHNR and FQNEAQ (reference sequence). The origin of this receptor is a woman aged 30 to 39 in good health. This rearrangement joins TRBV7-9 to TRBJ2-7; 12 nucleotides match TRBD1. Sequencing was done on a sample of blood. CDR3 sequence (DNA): TGTGCCAGCAGCTTAGCTCCTGGGACAGGGGGCACCTACGAGCAGTACTTC. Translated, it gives CASSLAPGTGGTYEQYF.